The present T cell receptor (beta chain) was sequenced within a study of beta chain features in type 1 diabetes. Since all of the isolated RNA was reverse transcribed, expressed TCRB transcripts were what got sequenced. About 3.57 million reads were obtained on average from naive, central memory and regulatory T cell samples. The table came from immunoSEQ multiplex PCR; TCRdb's copy has only in-frame clones and leaves some out. Of more than 300,000 clones in the sample, around a tenth were seen once. As concerns this clone: Its antigen is unidentified.

Study-wide points: Sequencing used cDNA, and cells with high TCR expression could therefore be over-represented. Among patients with Type 1 diabetes, TCRB CDR3s were moderately but significantly shorter in every one of the four CD4+ subsets.

Trimming shortened V by 7 bases and J by 4 bases, and 11 bases separated the two germline ends. The CDR3 runs 13 residues. Germline V gene lookup returns CDR1 MDHEN and CDR2 SYDVKM. Without exception, sorted populations had purity beyond 98%. The chain combines TRBV28 with TRBJ1-3; D remains unclear. This receptor was taken from a man aged 30-40 years with type 1 diabetes. The sample was central memory CD4+ T cells from blood. CDR3 coding DNA: TGTGCCAGCATCTCCTCATCCGGAAACACCATATATTTT. It specifies CASISSSGNTIYF.